This passage covers 19 T cell receptor beta chains from one sample sequenced in a study of shared clonotypes between healthy human individuals. Data came from immunoSEQ multiplex PCR; TCRdb stores just in-frame clones and leaves some out. The profile shows approximately 2,200,000 clones, approximately 94% of them singletons. Selected positively for CCR7 and CD45RO-negative, naive CD8 cells excluded terminally differentiated effector memory CD45RA+ cells. The source material was naive CD8+ T cells from PBMCs. The receptors were sampled from a man in his late teens or twenties in good health. Some clones in this sample may be carry-over from other donors' samples.

This clone was picked up a small number of times. V and J are TRBV19 and TRBJ1-1, with 9 bases identical to TRBD1. CDR3 length: 12 residues. In germline, CDR1 is LNHDA, CDR2 SQIVND (reference sequence). V was pared by 8 bases and J by 6 bases, with 4 bases of the junction left unmatched. The CDR3 bases are TGTGCCAGTGGACAGGGGTCGGCTGAAGCTTTCTTT. Translating gives CASGQGSAEAFF.

This chain connects TRBV7-9 to TRBJ1-3; D unresolved. The V gene's germline CDR1 is SEHNR and CDR2 FQNEAQ (reference sequence). This CDR3 is built from 13 residues. V was trimmed by 5 bases and J by 4 bases, leaving 9 bases between them. In DNA form, the CDR3 reads TGTGCCAGCAGCCCACCCGCGGGAAACACCATATATTTT. Translating it yields CASSPPAGNTIYF.

V and J are TRBV28 and TRBJ2-7; 8 nucleotides agree with TRBD2. CDR1 is MDHEN, CDR2 SYDVKM, per germline. Losses at the gene ends were 6 bases for V and 2 bases for J; bases not matched to a gene: 3. CDR3 length: 13 residues. The CDR3 coding sequence is TGTGCCAGCAGACTAGCGGTAACCTACGAGCAGTACTTC. This sequence encodes CASRLAVTYEQYF.

This clone was recorded a few times. The chain employs TRBV6-5 and TRBJ1-1, with D tentatively TRBD1 (6 bases). CDR3 length equals 14 residues. V lost 4 bases and J 4 bases, leaving 13 bases between the germline ends. Germline CDR1 reads MNHEY; CDR2 reads SVGAGI. The CDR3 bases are TGTGCCAGCAGTTTACAGGGATCGGTCACTGAAGCTTTCTTT. This gives the protein CASSLQGSVTEAFF.

The J gene is TRBJ2-7, the V gene TRBV6-5; D is tentatively TRBD1 or TRBD2 (5 bases each). The CDR3 length is 16 residues. Germline V gene sequence: CDR1 MNHEY, CDR2 SVGAGI. Trimming cost V 0 bases and J 0 bases, with 12 bases left between them. Here the CDR3 DNA reads TGTGCCAGCAGTTACTCCCGTGACAGCGGCTCCTACGAGCAGTACTTC. Translated, it gives CASSYSRDSGSYEQYF.

The chain uses TRBV7-9 and TRBJ2-1; 8 bases are a match to TRBD2. The germline CDR1 and CDR2 sequences are SEHNR and FQNEAQ (reference sequence). Trimming removed 1 base from V and 3 bases from J; junction bases left unmatched: 5. This CDR3 has 16 amino acids. The CDR3 sequence: CASSLEGGRYYNEQFF. Written as DNA, the CDR3 is TGTGCCAGCAGCTTAGAAGGCGGGAGGTACTACAATGAGCAGTTCTTC.

The chain employs TRBV27 and TRBJ2-3, with D maybe TRBD1 (6 bases). Trimming removed 0 bases at V and 8 bases at J, with 21 bases between. Germline assignment: CDR1 MNHEY and CDR2 SMNVEV (reference sequence). This CDR3 is 17 amino acids long. CDR3 nucleotide sequence: TGTGCCAGCAGTTTATCCTCCCACCCTCGAACACAGGGTACGCAGTATTTT. Protein: CASSLSSHPRTQGTQYF.

About this clone itself: This may stem from a read error, because a much larger clone lies one nucleotide away. This chain joins TRBV7-6 and TRBJ2-7; no clear D. Per germline, CDR1 SGHVS and CDR2 FNYEAQ. This CDR3 contains 11 residues. Trimming cost V 2 bases and J 5 bases, with 4 bases left between them. CDR3 sequence: CASSLSNEQYF. CDR3 DNA sequence: TGTGCCAGCAGCTTATCCAACGAGCAGTACTTC.

The chain is built from TRBV6-1 and TRBJ2-7; TRBD1 agrees at 8 bases. The V segment lost 3 bases and the J segment 4 bases; nucleotides outside the gene matches: 2. Germline CDR1 reads MNHNS; CDR2 reads SASEGT. This CDR3 has 13 amino acids. Here the CDR3 reads CASSDRQGYEQYF. The CDR3 coding sequence is TGTGCCAGCAGTGACAGACAGGGGTACGAGCAGTACTTC.

V and J are TRBV9 and TRBJ2-5; D gene uncertain. V shed 0 bases and J shed 0 bases, with 15 bases lying between them. Germline V gene lookup returns CDR1 SGDLS and CDR2 YYNGEE. This CDR3 is 17 amino acids long. The CDR3 DNA reads as TGTGCCAGCAGCGTAGGACTCAGAGCCACGTACCAAGAGACCCAGTACTTC. Translating it yields CASSVGLRATYQETQYF.

The chain recombines TRBV14 with TRBJ2-1; perhaps TRBD1 as D (5 bases). The length of the CDR3 is 14 residues. The germline V and J ends were trimmed by 6 bases and 4 bases, with 13 bases remaining between them. Germline-derived CDR1 and CDR2 are SGHDN and FVKESK. The CDR3 DNA sequence: TGTGCCAGCAGTCCACGGACACTTTACAATGAGCAGTTCTTC. It encodes CASSPRTLYNEQFF.

This chain uses TRBV28 with TRBJ2-2; a possible D gene is TRBD2 (5 bases). Germline lookup yields CDR1 MDHEN and CDR2 SYDVKM. Trimming removed 1 base at V and 3 bases at J, with 6 bases between. The CDR3 contains 14 residues. The CDR3 protein is CASSLLRDTGELFF. Here the CDR3 DNA reads TGTGCCAGCAGTTTATTGCGGGACACCGGGGAGCTGTTTTTT.

The chain employs TRBV19 and TRBJ1-2, with D hard to call. The CDR3 extends over 14 amino acids. Trimming shortened V by 5 bases and J by 6 bases, and 16 bases separated the two germline ends. Per germline, CDR1 LNHDA and CDR2 SQIVND (reference sequence). The CDR3 loop reads CASSRTGSADGYTF. The DNA for the CDR3 is TGTGCCAGTAGTCGTACGGGGTCGGCGGATGGCTACACCTTC.

Comments on this clone: The same CDR3 also results from other DNA sequences found in this sample. The gene calls are TRBV4-3 and TRBJ2-5; 11 nucleotides line up with TRBD2. Losses at the gene ends were 1 base for V and 4 bases for J; bases not matched to a gene: 2. The CDR3 loop spans 15 amino acids. CDR1 is LGHNA and CDR2 is YSLEER in the germline V gene. In nucleotides, the CDR3 is TGCGCCAGCAGCCAAGGCGGACTAGCGGGAGAGACCCAGTACTTC. Translated: CASSQGGLAGETQYF.

CDR3 DNA: TGTGCCAGCAGTGAATTGGTGGCCCGAGCCACTGAAGCTTTCTTT. As protein: CASSELVARATEAFF. The chain employs TRBV6-1 and TRBJ1-1, with D uncertain. The CDR3 has 15 amino acids. Trimming left V 2 bases short and J 4 bases short, with 14 bases between. Germline V gene sequence: CDR1 MNHNS, CDR2 SASEGT.

The chain joins TRBV6-5 to TRBJ2-5; no clear D gene. The V gene's germline CDR1 is MNHEY and CDR2 SVGAGI. This CDR3 has 14 residues. V lost 2 bases, J lost 1 base, and 8 bases lay in between. The chain's CDR3 is CASSYTRTQETQYF. The CDR3 DNA follows: TGTGCCAGCAGTTACACCAGGACCCAAGAGACCCAGTACTTC.

The chain is built from TRBV7-3 and TRBJ2-1, with a tentative D call TRBD2 (7 bases). V lost 6 bases and J lost 10, with 16 bases in between. The CDR3 totals 13 residues. Germline V gives CDR1 SGHTA, CDR2 FQGTGA. The CDR3 nucleotides read TGTGCCAGCAGTTTAGGGGGGGCTAAGGAGCAGTTCTTC. Translated, it gives CASSLGGAKEQFF.

This clone was counted a single time. The chain carries TRBV29-1 and TRBJ1-1; D unclear. Germline lookup yields CDR1 SQVTM and CDR2 ANQGSEA. V lost 4 bases to trimming and J lost 1 base, with 10 bases between them. This CDR3 comprises 13 residues. The CDR3 DNA reads TGCAGCGTTGGACGACTTCCGAACACTGAAGCTTTCTTT. It codes for CSVGRLPNTEAFF. Supplemented by reference TRBV29-1 and TRBJ1-1, the full variable domain reads SAVISQKPSRDICQRGTSLTIQCQVDSQVTMMFWYRQQPGQSLTLIATANQGSEATYESGFVIDKFPISRPNLTFSTLTVSNMSPEDSSIYLCSVGRLPNTEAFFGQGTRLTVV.

This clone has just one count. The chain combines TRBV15 with TRBJ2-5; TRBD1 agrees at 8 bases. This CDR3 contains 13 residues. Unmatched junction bases numbered 4, after V lost 4 bases and J lost 6 bases. The V gene's germline CDR1 is LNHNV and CDR2 YYDKDF (reference sequence). CDR3 coding DNA: TGTGCCACCAGCACTCGGACAGGGAAGACCCAGTACTTC. Encoded protein: CATSTRTGKTQYF.